These T cell receptor beta chains were read from a single sample in a study of a mutant IDH1 vaccine in newly diagnosed glioma. These receptors' antigens are unknown. Using immunoSEQ multiplex PCR, the repertoire was profiled, and TCRdb retains in-frame clones only, with some absent. This table has 30,000 or so clones, around 90% appearing once. The source was PBMCs, collected from a glioma patient whose treatment included an IDH1 peptide vaccine. The receptors shown here come from a man aged 40-49 years with glioma. Both conserved end residues are part of each CDR3. The D gene is left open where the match is weak. Size is stated for part of the rows, as once, few or many counts, or as a class when the clone is expanded.

clone size | J gene | V gene | D gene | CDR3 protein | CDR3 DNA
- | TRBJ2-6 | TRBV2 | - | CASSGLGGSSGANVLTF | TGTGCCAGCAGTGGACTAGGGGGCTCATCTGGGGCCAACGTCCTGACTTTC
- | TRBJ2-5 | TRBV5-1 | - | CASSLNTGPQETQYF | TGCGCCAGCAGCCTCAATACGGGGCCCCAAGAGACCCAGTACTTC
- | TRBJ1-2 | TRBV29-1 | - | CSVGGLSNYGYTF | TGCAGCGTTGGCGGATTGTCTAACTATGGCTACACCTTC
- | TRBJ2-3 | TRBV10-3 | TRBD2 | CAISVGLADFSTDTQYF | TGTGCCATCAGTGTGGGACTAGCTGATTTTAGCACAGATACGCAGTATTTT
- | TRBJ2-5 | TRBV28 | - | CASSFQETQYF | TGTGCCAGCAGTTTCCAAGAGACCCAGTACTTC
- | TRBJ2-7 | TRBV4-2 | - | CASSQEPGSSYEQYF | TGTGCCAGCAGCCAAGAGCCAGGGTCTTCCTACGAGCAGTACTTC
- | TRBJ1-1 | TRBV5-4 | - | CASSRAPNTEAFF | TGTGCCAGCAGCCGTGCTCCGAACACTGAAGCTTTCTTT
- | TRBJ1-1 | TRBV7-7 | TRBD1 | CASSPDRGSTEAFF | TGTGCTAGCAGCCCCGACAGGGGAAGCACTGAAGCTTTCTTT
few | TRBJ2-5 | TRBV6-5 | TRBD1 | CASSYIGGRETQYF | TGTGCCAGCAGTTACATAGGGGGCCGGGAGACCCAGTACTTC
- | TRBJ1-2 | TRBV19 | TRBD1 | CASSTGTDLNYGYTF | TGTGCCAGTAGTACTGGGACAGACCTTAACTATGGCTACACCTTC
- | TRBJ1-1 | TRBV7-9 | - | CASSSVFRAFF | TGTGCCAGCAGCTCCGTATTCAGGGCTTTCTTT
- | TRBJ2-3 | TRBV28 | - | CASSLRDPSGADTQYF | TGTGCCAGCAGTTTACGGGATCCCTCTGGGGCGGATACGCAGTATTTT
once | TRBJ1-1 | TRBV5-1 | - | CASSEGWTEAFF | TGCGCCAGCAGCGAAGGGTGGACTGAAGCTTTCTTT
- | TRBJ1-1 | TRBV7-2 | - | CASSLVPATEAFF | TGTGCCAGCAGCTTAGTTCCGGCCACTGAAGCTTTCTTT
- | TRBJ2-6 | TRBV2 | TRBD1 | CASSRGQYSGANVLTF | TGTGCCAGCAGTCGGGGACAGTACTCTGGGGCCAACGTCCTGACTTTC
- | TRBJ2-1 | TRBV7-2 | - | CASSLISGNNNEQFF | TGTGCCAGCAGCTTAATTAGCGGAAACAACAATGAGCAGTTCTTC
- | TRBJ1-5 | TRBV19 | - | CASSPWGGPNQPQHF | TGTGCCAGTAGCCCTTGGGGGGGTCCCAATCAGCCCCAGCATTTT
- | TRBJ1-1 | TRBV19 | TRBD1 | CASSPGQLNTEAFF | TGTGCCAGTAGTCCGGGACAGTTGAACACTGAAGCTTTCTTT
medium-sized | TRBJ2-3 | TRBV7-3 | - | CASSRTASGGKSDTQYF | TGTGCCAGCAGCCGGACTGCGAGCGGAGGAAAGTCAGATACGCAGTATTTT
- | TRBJ2-7 | TRBV9 | TRBD1 | CASSPRVGTGGGEQYF | TGTGCCAGCAGCCCCCGGGTGGGGACAGGGGGTGGGGAGCAGTACTTC
- | TRBJ2-1 | TRBV11-2 | - | CASSQGGKSYNEQFF | TGTGCCAGCAGCCAGGGAGGAAAGTCCTACAATGAGCAGTTCTTC
- | TRBJ2-7 | TRBV18 | - | CASSPLESEQYF | TGTGCCAGCTCACCCCTGGAGAGCGAGCAGTACTTC
- | TRBJ2-1 | TRBV29-1 | TRBD2 | CSVDWSGGASYNEQFF | TGCAGCGTTGATTGGTCGGGGGGGGCCTCCTACAATGAGCAGTTCTTC
- | TRBJ2-3 | TRBV7-2 | - | CASSSRGAGLTDTQYF | TGTGCCAGCAGCTCCCGGGGGGCGGGACTGACAGATACGCAGTATTTT
- | TRBJ2-5 | TRBV2 | TRBD1 | CASRKDRVVFQETQYF | TGTGCCAGCAGGAAGGACAGGGTGGTTTTCCAAGAGACCCAGTACTTC
- | TRBJ2-2 | TRBV4-1 | TRBD1 | CASSQATGVGGELFF | TGCGCCAGCAGCCAAGCTACAGGGGTAGGCGGGGAGCTGTTTTTT